This is a list of T cell receptor beta chains from one sample in a study of cytomegalovirus exposure and HLA in healthy donors. This table comes from immunoSEQ multiplex PCR, and its TCRdb copy is limited to in-frame clones, with some not included. The table has 100,000 to 150,000 clones, approximately 88% seen once. The sample comprised PBMCs. Receptors were obtained from a man aged 18 to 30 in good health and CMV-seronegative. CDR3s include the opening cysteine and the closing phenylalanine or tryptophan. Each record gives: D gene, J gene, clone size, V gene, CDR3 DNA, CDR3 protein. The D gene is left open where the match is weak. Size tells how often a clone was seen (once, few, many) or the class of an expanded clone, and some rows leave it out.

d_call: NA; j_call: TRBJ2-7; clone_size: NA; v_call: TRBV5-8; cdr3_nt: TGTGCCAGCAGCTTGGATTTCGGGGGTCCATCCTACGAGCAGTACTTC; cdr3_aa: CASSLDFGGPSYEQYF
d_call: TRBD1; j_call: TRBJ1-2; clone_size: NA; v_call: TRBV7-9; cdr3_nt: TGTGCCAGCAGCCCAGGTGGGGACAGGGGAGCGTATGGCTACACCTTC; cdr3_aa: CASSPGGDRGAYGYTF
d_call: TRBD1; j_call: TRBJ1-5; clone_size: NA; v_call: TRBV19; cdr3_nt: TGTGCCAGTAGTATCGGAACAGGGGCAAATCAGCCCCAGCATTTT; cdr3_aa: CASSIGTGANQPQHF
d_call: NA; j_call: TRBJ2-7; clone_size: NA; v_call: TRBV28; cdr3_nt: TGTGCCAGCAGTTTAATAGGGGAACACGAGCAGTACTTC; cdr3_aa: CASSLIGEHEQYF
d_call: NA; j_call: TRBJ2-7; clone_size: NA; v_call: TRBV7-2; cdr3_nt: TGTGCCAGCAGCACTAACTACGAGCAGTACTTC; cdr3_aa: CASSTNYEQYF
d_call: TRBD1; j_call: TRBJ1-3; clone_size: NA; v_call: TRBV29-1; cdr3_nt: TGCAGCGTGAAATCAGGGACAGGGGGAAACACCATATATTTT; cdr3_aa: CSVKSGTGGNTIYF
d_call: TRBD1; j_call: TRBJ1-2; clone_size: once; v_call: TRBV7-9; cdr3_nt: TGTGCCAGCAGCCCCCCCGGGACAGCGAGATATGGCTACACCTTC; cdr3_aa: CASSPPGTARYGYTF
d_call: TRBD1; j_call: TRBJ2-7; clone_size: NA; v_call: TRBV2; cdr3_nt: TGTGGAGTTAGTAGGGGGCGGTACGAGCAGTACTTC; cdr3_aa: CGVSRGRYEQYF
d_call: TRBD1; j_call: TRBJ1-3; clone_size: NA; v_call: TRBV5-1; cdr3_nt: TGCGCCAGCAGCTTGATTCAACAGGGGGCAGGAAACACCATATATTTT; cdr3_aa: CASSLIQQGAGNTIYF
d_call: TRBD2; j_call: TRBJ2-5; clone_size: NA; v_call: TRBV19; cdr3_nt: TGTGCCAGTAGTATGAGGCGGACTAGCGGGGGACAGACCCAGTACTTC; cdr3_aa: CASSMRRTSGGQTQYF
d_call: NA; j_call: TRBJ1-2; clone_size: NA; v_call: TRBV7-2; cdr3_nt: TGTGCCAGCAGCTTAGCGAGGTCGGGAGCAGGATTGGGCTACACCTTC; cdr3_aa: CASSLARSGAGLGYTF
d_call: NA; j_call: TRBJ2-1; clone_size: NA; v_call: TRBV6-5; cdr3_nt: TGTGCCAGCTTCGCGGGGACAGCCTACAATGAGCAGTTCTTC; cdr3_aa: CASFAGTAYNEQFF
d_call: NA; j_call: TRBJ2-7; clone_size: NA; v_call: TRBV5-1; cdr3_nt: TGCGCCAGCAGCAAGGGGCACTGGGCCTACGAGCAGTACTTC; cdr3_aa: CASSKGHWAYEQYF
d_call: NA; j_call: TRBJ1-2; clone_size: NA; v_call: TRBV4-1; cdr3_nt: TGCGCCAGCAGCCACCAATGGCTGATCCTCTATGGCTACACCTTC; cdr3_aa: CASSHQWLILYGYTF
d_call: NA; j_call: TRBJ1-6; clone_size: NA; v_call: TRBV19; cdr3_nt: TGTGCCCCCCGTCCTAGCGGTTCACCCCTCCACTTT; cdr3_aa: CAPRPSGSPLHF
d_call: TRBD2; j_call: TRBJ2-7; clone_size: NA; v_call: TRBV4-3; cdr3_nt: TGCGCCAGCAGCCCCTCCTTTCTAGCGGGCGACGAGCAGTACTTC; cdr3_aa: CASSPSFLAGDEQYF
d_call: NA; j_call: TRBJ1-1; clone_size: NA; v_call: TRBV6-7; cdr3_nt: TGTGCCAGCATGAATCGGCGGAAGCCTGAAGCTTTCTTT; cdr3_aa: CASMNRRKPEAFF
d_call: TRBD1; j_call: TRBJ1-1; clone_size: NA; v_call: TRBV6-1; cdr3_nt: TGTGCCAGCAGGACCCCGAACAGGGGCCCGGAGAAACCTTTCTTT; cdr3_aa: CASRTPNRGPEKPFF
d_call: NA; j_call: TRBJ2-7; clone_size: NA; v_call: TRBV19; cdr3_nt: TGTGCCACAATGCGGACAGATGGCGTCGAGCAGTACTTC; cdr3_aa: CATMRTDGVEQYF
d_call: NA; j_call: TRBJ2-5; clone_size: once; v_call: TRBV27; cdr3_nt: TGTGCCAGCAGTTTTTGCCCAAACCGGGACACCGAAGAGACCCAGTACTTC; cdr3_aa: CASSFCPNRDTEETQYF
d_call: TRBD2; j_call: TRBJ2-1; clone_size: NA; v_call: TRBV6-1; cdr3_nt: TGTGCCAGCAGTGGATATAGCGGGAGTAAGGTTAATGAGCAGTTCTTC; cdr3_aa: CASSGYSGSKVNEQFF
d_call: NA; j_call: TRBJ2-6; clone_size: once; v_call: TRBV7-2; cdr3_nt: TGTGCCAGCAGACCAGGGGCTGGGGCCAACGTCCTGACTTTC; cdr3_aa: CASRPGAGANVLTF
d_call: TRBD1; j_call: TRBJ2-7; clone_size: NA; v_call: TRBV12-5; cdr3_nt: TGTGCTAGTGGTTTGACCCGGGACAGGGAGTACGAGCAGTACTTC; cdr3_aa: CASGLTRDREYEQYF
d_call: TRBD2; j_call: TRBJ2-3; clone_size: NA; v_call: TRBV28; cdr3_nt: TGTGCCACCAGAGAAGCGGGAGGGCTCCCAGATACGCAGTATTTT; cdr3_aa: CATREAGGLPDTQYF
d_call: NA; j_call: TRBJ2-7; clone_size: NA; v_call: TRBV7-2; cdr3_nt: TGTGCCAGCAGCCCGAGCTCCTACGAGCAGTACTTC; cdr3_aa: CASSPSSYEQYF
d_call: TRBD2; j_call: TRBJ2-7; clone_size: NA; v_call: TRBV10-3; cdr3_nt: TGTGCCATCAGTGAGGCGGGGGGAACGTACGAGCAGTACTTC; cdr3_aa: CAISEAGGTYEQYF
d_call: NA; j_call: TRBJ2-7; clone_size: few; v_call: TRBV10-1; cdr3_nt: TGCGCCAGCAGTGTAAACAGGGATAACGAGCAGTACTTC; cdr3_aa: CASSVNRDNEQYF
d_call: NA; j_call: TRBJ1-4; clone_size: NA; v_call: TRBV28; cdr3_nt: TGTGCCAGCAGTTTATTTACCAGGGGATTTAATGAAAAACTGTTTTTT; cdr3_aa: CASSLFTRGFNEKLFF
d_call: NA; j_call: TRBJ2-5; clone_size: NA; v_call: TRBV28; cdr3_nt: TGTGCCAGCAGGACTAGTGAGGCCCAAGAGACCCAGTACTTC; cdr3_aa: CASRTSEAQETQYF
d_call: TRBD2; j_call: TRBJ2-1; clone_size: NA; v_call: TRBV28; cdr3_nt: TGTGCCAGCGGTAGCGGGAGCTATGAGCAGTTCTTC; cdr3_aa: CASGSGSYEQFF
d_call: TRBD2; j_call: TRBJ2-7; clone_size: NA; v_call: TRBV5-1; cdr3_nt: TGCGCCAGCAGCCACTCCGGGACTAGCGGTTACGAGCAGTACTTC; cdr3_aa: CASSHSGTSGYEQYF
d_call: NA; j_call: TRBJ2-4; clone_size: NA; v_call: TRBV4-1; cdr3_nt: TGCGCCAGCAGCCAAGTGGGCAGGGCCAACATTCAGTACTTC; cdr3_aa: CASSQVGRANIQYF
d_call: NA; j_call: TRBJ2-3; clone_size: NA; v_call: TRBV5-6; cdr3_nt: TGTGCCAGCAGCTGGAGGGCAGATACGCAGTATTTT; cdr3_aa: CASSWRADTQYF
d_call: NA; j_call: TRBJ2-3; clone_size: NA; v_call: TRBV2; cdr3_nt: TGTGCCAGCAGTGATATTAGTTTCGCAGATACGCAGTATTTT; cdr3_aa: CASSDISFADTQYF
d_call: NA; j_call: TRBJ2-2; clone_size: NA; v_call: TRBV27; cdr3_nt: TGTGCCAGCAGTTTGGCAGGGGCCGGGGAGCTGTTTTTT; cdr3_aa: CASSLAGAGELFF
d_call: TRBD2; j_call: TRBJ2-1; clone_size: NA; v_call: TRBV4-1; cdr3_nt: TGCGCCAGCAGCCAAGAAGGTAGCGGGAACTCCTACAATGAGCAGTTCTTC; cdr3_aa: CASSQEGSGNSYNEQFF
d_call: TRBD1; j_call: TRBJ1-4; clone_size: NA; v_call: TRBV28; cdr3_nt: TGTGCCAGCAGAAGACAGGGGGTGGAGGAAAAACTGTTTTTT; cdr3_aa: CASRRQGVEEKLFF
d_call: TRBD1; j_call: TRBJ1-2; clone_size: NA; v_call: TRBV6-1; cdr3_nt: TGTGCCATAACCGACAGGGGCCGCTATGGCTACACCTTC; cdr3_aa: CAITDRGRYGYTF
d_call: TRBD1; j_call: TRBJ1-5; clone_size: NA; v_call: TRBV18; cdr3_nt: TGTGCCAGCTCACAGGGGGCGGGTCAGCCCCAGCATTTT; cdr3_aa: CASSQGAGQPQHF
d_call: NA; j_call: TRBJ2-7; clone_size: NA; v_call: TRBV5-6; cdr3_nt: TGTGCCAGCAGCTCTCCCAGGATAGCGTTGAACTACGAGCAGTACTTC; cdr3_aa: CASSSPRIALNYEQYF
d_call: NA; j_call: TRBJ1-1; clone_size: NA; v_call: TRBV7-9; cdr3_nt: TGTGCCACCACCCCCTCCTGGGGGAGGACTGAAGCTTTCTTT; cdr3_aa: CATTPSWGRTEAFF
d_call: NA; j_call: TRBJ2-2; clone_size: NA; v_call: TRBV6-1; cdr3_nt: TGTGCCAGCAGACAGCCGGGAGCCGGGGAGCTGTTTTTT; cdr3_aa: CASRQPGAGELFF
d_call: NA; j_call: TRBJ2-5; clone_size: NA; v_call: TRBV7-2; cdr3_nt: TGTGCCAGCTCCCGGGAACTAAAAGAGACCCAGTACTTC; cdr3_aa: CASSRELKETQYF
d_call: TRBD1; j_call: TRBJ1-4; clone_size: NA; v_call: TRBV7-9; cdr3_nt: TGTGCCAGCAGTTCTCCGGGACAGGCAACTAATGAAAAACTGTTTTTT; cdr3_aa: CASSSPGQATNEKLFF